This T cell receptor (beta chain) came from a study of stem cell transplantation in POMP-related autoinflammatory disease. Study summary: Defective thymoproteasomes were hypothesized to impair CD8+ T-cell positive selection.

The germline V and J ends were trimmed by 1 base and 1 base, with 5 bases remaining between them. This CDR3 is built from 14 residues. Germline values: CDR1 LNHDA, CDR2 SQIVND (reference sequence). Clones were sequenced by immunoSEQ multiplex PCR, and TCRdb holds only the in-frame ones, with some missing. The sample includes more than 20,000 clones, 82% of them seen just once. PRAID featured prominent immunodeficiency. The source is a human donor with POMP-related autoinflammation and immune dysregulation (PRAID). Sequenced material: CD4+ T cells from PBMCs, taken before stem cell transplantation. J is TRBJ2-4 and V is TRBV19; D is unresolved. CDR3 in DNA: TGTGCCAGTAGTATAGGTGGGGCCAAAAACATTCAGTACTTC. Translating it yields CASSIGGAKNIQYF.